This TCR beta chain was found in a study of neoadjuvant anti-PD-1 for oral cavity cancer (dated by TCRdb to about 2021). General notes on the study: Before curative-intent surgical resection, most patients were given three to four biweekly doses of nivolumab at 3 mg/kg. There were about a dozen patients in the parent correlative cohort, and the response rate was 33%. Patients who did not progress were given a fourth nivolumab dose at about day 43 and had definitive surgical resection on days 50-56. Under RECIST 1.1, patients with complete response, partial response or stable disease were classed as responders, and patients with progression were classed as non-responders. Study-wide conclusions, independent of this receptor: Only a few patients per response group were included in the TCR analyses, and larger cohorts for validation were called for by the authors. Higher pretreatment blood Treg/Th17 ratios correlated with higher pretreatment blood TCRbeta clonality and lower post-treatment tumor TCRbeta clonality. After neoadjuvant nivolumab, significantly higher T cell clonality (Gini index) was found within PBMCs in non-responders than in responders.

V lost 5 bases and J lost 4 bases; the stretch between them is 15 bases long. For CDR1 and CDR2, the germline V gene lists SGHTA and FQGNSA. The cysteine opens and the phenylalanine closes a CDR3 of 16 amino acids. Of all the DNA, just the CDR3 is kept, 48 bases in frame from base 1. In the case of this clone: The specificity of this receptor is unknown. Base quality data are lacking; no much larger clone is found one base away.

For deep sequencing of PBMC libraries, mostly about 0.45 ug of input genomic DNA was used, and six replicates were run per sample. Following the manufacturer's instructions, the team built TCRbeta libraries using the immunoSEQ hsTCRbeta kit. Sequencing of the completed libraries took place using an Illumina NovaSeq 6000 S4 flow cell after they had been pooled to approximately 3 nM. In the authors' own workflow: The immunoSEQ Analyzer handled quality control and preprocessing of the raw data. The analysis was restricted to productive rearrangements, with each unique CDR3 amino acid sequence defining a clonotype. Repertoire clonality was estimated as the Gini-Simpson index, which was computed with the R package tcR. Student's t test was used to compare Gini indices, and Pearson correlation was used to assess associations with tumor size change. In its TCRdb copy, this immuneACCESS table keeps in-frame sequences only and misses some clones. Where compared with another copy, unresolved V genes explain less than half of these, and the others have no known cause. The DNA gave D and trimming, while V, J and clone size come from that table. The sample table records roughly 7,800 clones; roughly 57% of these occur just once. Jointly, the top ten make up 3.2% of the sample.

This sample's time point label indicates: after neoadjuvant nivolumab, at surgical resection. The patients had newly diagnosed stage II-IVA oral cavity squamous cell carcinoma and had not received any prior systemic or radiation treatment. Everyone in the cohort had locally advanced, HPV-negative oral cavity squamous cell carcinoma. Peripheral blood mononuclear cells were analyzed directly and were not maintained or expanded in culture. The samples were obtained from a longitudinal correlative study of a single-arm phase II trial testing neoadjuvant nivolumab in oral cavity squamous cell carcinoma. Subject-matched pre- and post-treatment PBMCs and tumors from three responders and three non-responders underwent genomic DNA-based TCRbeta sequencing. Peripheral blood mononuclear cells were collected before nivolumab treatment and again after treatment, at the time of surgery. The Maxwell RSC DNA from Cells kit was used to extract genomic DNA from PBMCs.

The source is a person aged 35 to 85 with oral cavity squamous cell carcinoma. Sequences were derived from PBMCs, sampled after nivolumab (anti-PD-1) treatment. Recombination connected TRBV7-2 to TRBJ1-6, with a tentative D gene TRBD1 over 6 matching bases. The CDR3 corresponds to CASSASGTSYNSPLHF. DNA sequence: TGTGCCAGCAGCGCTTCCGGGACATCTTATAATTCACCCCTCCACTTT.